The 21 T cell receptor beta chains given below trace back to one sample, sequenced in a study of blood T cell repertoires in COVID-19. The table came from immunoSEQ multiplex PCR; TCRdb's copy has only in-frame clones and leaves some out. This sample has around 300,000 clones; approximately 86% occur once, and the top ten carry approximately 2.4%. Sequenced: PBMCs or T cells enriched from blood (not recorded which). The receptors stem from a woman between 18 and 29 years old who had recovered from COVID-19.

The chain uses TRBV23-1 and TRBJ2-7, with 8 bases aligning to TRBD1. TRBV23-1 is filed as an ORF, its function uncertain. The J segment lost 3 bases and the V segment lost 0 bases, leaving 4 bases of the junction unmatched. The CDR3 is 15 residues long. CDR3 DNA: TGCGCCAGCAGTCAATCCAGGGGGCCTATCTACGAGCAGTACTTC. Protein sequence: CASSQSRGPIYEQYF.

The rearrangement joins TRBV7-9 to TRBJ2-2; D is ambiguous. Germline V gene data show CDR1 as SEHNR and CDR2 as FQNEAQ (reference sequence). Trimming cost V 5 bases and J 9 bases, with 13 bases left between them. This CDR3 spans 13 amino acids. CDR3 protein: CASSQLYVRELFF. In DNA form, the CDR3 reads TGTGCCAGCAGCCAACTCTACGTTCGGGAGCTGTTTTTT.

V gene TRBV27 combines with J gene TRBJ1-2, with 7 bases that match TRBD1. V shed 6 bases and J 4 bases; nucleotides not matched to a gene: 11. CDR1 MNHEY and CDR2 SMNVEV come from the germline V gene (reference sequence). The CDR3 sequence is 15 residues long. The CDR3 DNA sequence: TGTGCCAGCAGCTTGGCAGGGGGGCTTTTCTATGGCTACACCTTC. This encodes CASSLAGGLFYGYTF.

This clone was detected only a few times. The chain couples TRBV7-9 to TRBJ1-1, with D possibly being TRBD1 (6 bases). This CDR3 is 15 amino acids long. V was pared by 5 bases and J by 3 bases, with 16 bases between. CDR1 SEHNR and CDR2 FQNEAQ come from the germline V gene (reference sequence). Here the CDR3 reads CASSVLSGGDTEAFF. CDR3 nucleotide sequence: TGTGCCAGCAGCGTACTCTCGGGGGGCGACACTGAAGCTTTCTTT.

This sequence joins TRBV4-3 and TRBJ2-7; weak D call: TRBD2 (6 bases). Germline V lookup: CDR1 LGHNA, CDR2 YSLEER. This CDR3 spans 15 amino acids. V lost 4 bases and J lost 2, with 15 bases in between. The CDR3 coding sequence is TGCGCCAGCAGCCTGAGGAGGGTGAAGACCTACGAGCAGTACTTC. This translates into CASSLRRVKTYEQYF.

The CDR3: CASTLGGAYNEQFF. For the CDR3, the DNA is TGTGCCAGCACCTTGGGGGGGGCCTACAATGAGCAGTTCTTC. The V gene is TRBV11-2, the J gene TRBJ2-1; 7 bases line up with TRBD2. The CDR3 loop spans 14 amino acids. V lost 7 bases, J lost 2 bases, and 5 bases stayed unmatched. The germline gives CDR1 SGHAT, CDR2 FQNNGV.

The chain employs TRBV13 and TRBJ2-7, with D possibly TRBD2 on 6 matching bases. The CDR3 runs to 17 residues. From germline, CDR1 is PRHDT and CDR2 FYEKMQ (reference sequence). V was cut by 5 bases and J by 2 bases, with 22 bases left in between. The CDR3 bases are TGTGCCAGCAGCCTATCGTACGGGACTCGAGTTACCTACGAGCAGTACTTC. Translation: CASSLSYGTRVTYEQYF.

V is TRBV11-3 and J is TRBJ1-1, with 7 bases that match TRBD1. Losses at the gene ends were 1 base for V and 4 bases for J; bases not matched to a gene: 6. The CDR3 is 15 amino acids. The germline gives CDR1 SGHNT, CDR2 YENEEA. Here the CDR3 reads CASSLAPGQATEAFF. DNA of the CDR3: TGTGCCAGCAGCTTAGCCCCCGGACAGGCCACTGAAGCTTTCTTT.

V is TRBV19 and J is TRBJ2-2; 10 nucleotides line up with TRBD2. Trimming took 7 bases from V and 3 from J; bases not matched to a gene: 11. The CDR3 length is 17 residues. Germline V gives CDR1 LNHDA, CDR2 SQIVND (reference sequence). The CDR3 sequence is CASNVLAGFAYTGELFF. CDR3 coding DNA: TGTGCCAGTAATGTACTAGCGGGGTTTGCTTACACCGGGGAGCTGTTTTTT.

V and J are TRBV7-2 and TRBJ2-7, with 7 bases matching TRBD2. From germline, CDR1 is SGHTA and CDR2 FQGNSA. With V trimmed by 5 bases and J by 0 bases, 7 bases remained unmatched. The CDR3 totals 15 residues. DNA of the CDR3: TGTGCCAGCAGCCCAGAAGCGGGGCACTCCTACGAGCAGTACTTC. It specifies CASSPEAGHSYEQYF.

The V call is TRBV7-2, the J call TRBJ1-1, with TRBD1 identical over 7 bases. Germline-derived CDR1 and CDR2 are SGHTA and FQGNSA. The CDR3 has 16 amino acids. Trimming took 5 bases from V and 5 from J; bases not matched to a gene: 14. CDR3 sequence reads: CASSLYPDRVQTEAFF. Here the CDR3 DNA reads TGTGCCAGCAGCCTCTACCCTGACAGGGTGCAAACTGAAGCTTTCTTT.

The chain carries TRBV7-9 and TRBJ1-4; D is uncertain. The CDR3 is 13 residues long. Germline V gene data show CDR1 as SEHNR and CDR2 as FQNEAQ (reference sequence). Trimming stripped 5 bases from V and 7 bases from J, with 11 bases between. The chain's CDR3 is CASSPRRSEKLFF. CDR3 in DNA: TGTGCCAGCAGCCCCCGCAGATCTGAAAAACTGTTTTTT.

The V call is TRBV3-1 (or the pseudogene TRBV3-2), the J call TRBJ2-5; D may be TRBD1 (6 bases). The CDR3 runs to 17 residues. V was clipped by 1 base and J by 5 bases, with 20 bases between them. The V gene's germline CDR1 is LGHDT and CDR2 YNNKEL (reference sequence). CDR3 sequence: CASSQALTGWSHETQYF. The CDR3 region has the DNA TGTGCCAGCAGCCAAGCCCTCACAGGGTGGTCTCACGAGACCCAGTACTTC.

The CDR3 sequence: CASSEVVLTGLAKNIQYF. CDR3 nucleotide sequence: TGTGCCAGCAGTGAAGTGGTTCTGACAGGCCTAGCCAAAAACATTCAGTACTTC. The chain uses TRBV2 and TRBJ2-4, with D possibly being TRBD1 (6 bases). Deletions cut 1 base from V and 0 bases from J, with 16 bases between. Germline values: CDR1 SNHLY, CDR2 FYNNEI. This CDR3 contains 18 residues.

This sequence joins TRBV28 and TRBJ1-6; D is undetermined. The CDR3 spans 17 residues. With 8 bases removed from V and 0 bases from J, the gap between germline ends came to 17 bases. Germline V gene data show CDR1 as MDHEN and CDR2 as SYDVKM. The DNA for the CDR3 is TGTGCCAGCCGGTTAGGTCTGCGGAGCTCCTATAATTCACCCCTCCACTTT. Translating it yields CASRLGLRSSYNSPLHF.

The chain recombines TRBV28 with TRBJ1-5; 7 bases match TRBD1. In germline, CDR1 is MDHEN, CDR2 SYDVKM. Trimming took 7 bases from V and 3 from J; bases not matched to a gene: 6. CDR3 size: 14 residues. The CDR3 nucleotides are TGTGCCAGCATCGTTACAGGGGTCAATCAGCCCCAGCATTTT. Its translation is CASIVTGVNQPQHF. Together with reference TRBV28 and TRBJ1-5, the CDR3 gives the full variable domain: DVKVTQSSRYLVKRTGEKVFLECVQDMDHENMFWYRQDPGLGLRLIYFSYDVKMKEKGDIPEGYSVSREKKERFSLILESASTNQTSMYLCASIVTGVNQPQHFGDGTRLSIL.

The chain carries TRBV30 and TRBJ2-1, with a possible D match to TRBD2 (6 bases). The CDR3 has 14 amino acids. Trimming stripped 0 bases from V and 4 bases from J, with 10 bases between. Germline values: CDR1 GTSNPN, CDR2 SVGIG (reference sequence). The DNA of the CDR3 is TGTGCCTGGAGTGTTCTAGCGTCTTACAATGAGCAGTTCTTC. Encoded protein: CAWSVLASYNEQFF.

The rearrangement joins TRBV5-4 to TRBJ1-1; 10 positions agree with TRBD1. The V segment lost 3 bases and the J segment 3 bases; nucleotides outside the gene matches: 2. This CDR3 comprises 14 residues. The germline V gene has CDR1 SGHNT and CDR2 YYREEE (reference sequence). The CDR3 DNA reads as TGTGCCAGCAGCTGGGGACAGGGGTACACTGAAGCTTTCTTT. It is translated as CASSWGQGYTEAFF. The complete variable domain, with remaining parts taken from reference TRBV5-4 and TRBJ1-1, reads ETGVTQSPTHLIKTRGQQVTLRCSSQSGHNTVSWYQQALGQGPQFIFQYYREEENGRGNFPPRFSGLQFPNYSSELNVNALELDDSALYLCASSWGQGYTEAFFGQGTRLTVV.

This clone has a handful of counts. This chain uses TRBV5-5 with TRBJ1-3, with TRBD1 matching over 10 bases. In germline, CDR1 is SGHKS, CDR2 YYEKEE (reference sequence). This CDR3 has 17 amino acids. V lost 4 bases, J lost 0 bases, and 7 bases stayed unmatched. The DNA of the CDR3 is TGTGCCAGCAGCGCAGGGACAGGGGCTCCCTCTGGAAACACCATATATTTT. Encoded protein: CASSAGTGAPSGNTIYF. Looking up the rest from reference TRBV5-5 and TRBJ1-3 gives the full variable domain: DAGVTQSPTHLIKTRGQQVTLRCSPISGHKSVSWYQQVLGQGPQFIFQYYEKEERGRGNFPDRFSARQFPNYSSELNVNALLLGDSALYLCASSAGTGAPSGNTIYFGEGSWLTVV.

The genes are TRBV6-5 and TRBJ2-1; D unresolved. Germline-derived CDR1 and CDR2 are MNHEY and SVGAGI. Trimming stripped 0 bases from V and 8 bases from J, with 5 bases between. This CDR3 has 12 amino acids. The CDR3 nucleotides are TGTGCCAGCAGTTACTCGACACATGAGCAGTTCTTC. It is translated as CASSYSTHEQFF.

The chain recombines TRBV11-2 with TRBJ2-7, with D possibly matching TRBD1 (6 bases). CDR3 size: 15 residues. V was trimmed by 1 base and J by 1 base, leaving 11 bases between them. Germline V gene lookup returns CDR1 SGHAT and CDR2 FQNNGV. CDR3 bases: TGTGCCAGCAGCTTAGGCGCAGGGGCATCCTACGAGCAGTACTTC. It encodes CASSLGAGASYEQYF.